This T cell receptor beta chain was sequenced for a study of CD8 T cells in ankylosing spondylitis (dated by TCRdb to about 2017). About the study as a whole: To find TCR variants linked to disease, the study profiled T cell receptor beta repertoires in ankylosing spondylitis patients and healthy donors. The whole study cohort included over a hundred healthy donors and over 20 ankylosing spondylitis patients. Peripheral blood was sampled, and synovial fluid was also collected from ankylosing spondylitis patients.

CDR1 and CDR2, per the germline V gene, are SGHRS and YFSETQ. For this chain, trimming is 0 bases at the V end and 3 bases at the J end, and the number of junction bases without a gene match is 3. Reading from cysteine to phenylalanine, the CDR3 counts 16 amino acids. Of the read, only the CDR3 DNA is kept; its 48 bases are in frame from base 1. What the study reported, not specific to this receptor: The disease-linked clones were reported as significantly enriched in matched synovial fluid samples from ankylosing spondylitis patients. Some of the motif variants had been reported before in the synovial fluid and blood of reactive arthritis patients, a finding that suggests common disease-initiation mechanisms. A CD8+ phenotype was shown by the disease-linked clones, which were found at relatively low frequencies in peripheral blood. Blood from ankylosing spondylitis patients appeared to be characterized by a TCR beta motif composed of 7 to 9 highly homologous amino acid variants.

Sequenced using an Illumina HiSeq 2500. Quantitative 5'-RACE with molecular barcodes was used to prepare TCR beta libraries. Per the authors' processing: Disease-linked TCR variants were identified with a new computational method built on a probabilistic model of VDJ rearrangement. The public reads were reanalyzed by TCRdb: fastp trimming at Q25, MiXCR alignment, in-frame beta chains only. Under each unique CDR3 protein, matching rows form one entry showing the most common genes and DNA. The V and J calls were determined by TCRdb, not by the authors. Recorded for this sample are more than 500,000 distinct CDR3 sequences; about 5.7% of them occurred a single time. Roughly 3.3% of the sample belongs to the ten largest clones. Ten or more counts support this clonotype. What this receptor recognizes is not known. Base-call qualities are not available, and no considerably larger clone is one nucleotide away.

This receptor chain uses TRBV5-1 and TRBJ2-2; 9 nucleotides in the junction match TRBD1. The sample consisted of blood, either unsorted or a sorted T cell fraction (not recorded which). The receptor comes from a male donor with ankylosing spondylitis. The CDR3 reads as follows: CASSLAGQGYTGELFF. In nucleotides, the sequence is TGCGCCAGCAGCTTGGCGGGACAGGGCTACACCGGGGAGCTGTTTTTT. Outside the CDR3, residues come from the reference TRBV5-1 and TRBJ2-2 proteins, so the full variable domain is: KAGVTQTPRYLIKTRGQQVTLSCSPISGHRSVSWYQQTPGQGLQFLFEYFSETQRNKGNFPGRFSGRQFSNSRSEMNVSTLELGDSALYLCASSLAGQGYTGELFFGEGSRLTVL.